A single sample gave rise to the 19 T cell receptor beta chains below, sequenced in a study of Ad26.COV2.S vaccination and SARS-CoV-2 variants. The protocol was immunoSEQ multiplex PCR, while the TCRdb copy is restricted to in-frame clones and leaves out a portion. Seen here are some 290,000 clones, about 85% observed once, and the top ten hold approximately 2.1%. Treatment denoted: some 19 received Ad26.COV2.S at low or high dose, single or two shots; 5 received placebo; per-sample allocation not given. Day 63 after the first injection of vaccine or placebo was the sampling time. The material was peripheral blood, obtained in a trial of Ad26.COV2.S vaccine versus placebo. The receptors come from a person aged 18-65 years who received the Ad26.COV2.S COVID-19 vaccine or a placebo.

The rearrangement links TRBV10-3 to TRBJ1-5; D may be TRBD1 (5 bases). Looked up from germline, CDR1 is ENHRY and CDR2 is SYGVKD. The CDR3 totals 15 residues. V was shortened by 10 bases and J by 1 base, with 17 bases between the two germline ends. CDR3 nucleotides: TGTGCCACCAAGGGGTCGGGGACCAGCAATCAGCCCCAGCATTTT. Its protein product is CATKGSGTSNQPQHF.

V and J are TRBV4-1 and TRBJ2-3, with 11 bases fitting TRBD2. Germline loops: CDR1 MGHRA, CDR2 YSYEKL. This CDR3 has 17 residues. The V gene end was trimmed by 6 bases and the J gene end by 3 bases; junction bases not matched to a gene: 11. CDR3: CASSLRDSGGATDTQYF. CDR3 sequence (DNA): TGCGCCAGCAGTCTGAGAGATAGCGGGGGGGCGACAGATACGCAGTATTTT.

The chain recombines TRBV7-2 with TRBJ1-2, with a possible D match to TRBD1 (6 bases). Trimming removed 3 bases from V and 7 bases from J, with 15 bases in between. This CDR3 comprises 14 residues. From germline, CDR1 is SGHTA and CDR2 FQGNSA. CDR3 in DNA: TGTGCCAGCAGCTTGGGGGCCCACGATGCTGGCTACACCTTC. Residues: CASSLGAHDAGYTF. Combining the CDR3 with reference TRBV7-2 and TRBJ1-2 gives the whole variable domain GAGVSQSPSNKVTEKGKDVELRCDPISGHTALYWYRQSLGQGLEFLIYFQGNSAPDKSGLPSDRFSAERTGGSVSTLTIQRTQQEDSAVYLCASSLGAHDAGYTFGSGTRLTVV.

The chain couples TRBV5-1 to TRBJ2-5; D may be TRBD2 (6 bases). The V end was cut by 3 bases, the J end by 5 bases, with 20 bases between. The CDR3 is 16 amino acids. Germline CDR1 and CDR2: SGHRS and YFSETQ. CDR3 loop: CASSSRPGDGAETQYF. The CDR3 DNA reads as TGCGCCAGCAGCTCCCGCCCGGGGGACGGGGCGGAGACCCAGTACTTC.

J is TRBJ2-1 and V is TRBV10-3, with 8 bases that match TRBD2. The CDR3 is 14 residues long. CDR1 ENHRY and CDR2 SYGVKD come from the germline V gene. The J segment lost 5 bases and the V segment lost 5 bases, leaving 5 bases of the junction unmatched. The CDR3 sequence: CAISTRTSNNEQFF. The CDR3 bases are TGTGCCATCAGTACCAGGACTAGCAACAATGAGCAGTTCTTC.

The chain has TRBV5-1 and TRBJ1-2; the match to TRBD1 covers 7 bases. The junction had 6 bases not matched to a gene; V was cut back by 2 bases and J by 5 bases. The CDR3 has 14 amino acids. Germline CDR1 and CDR2: SGHRS and YFSETQ. The CDR3 DNA follows: TGCGCCAGCAGCTTCCCGGGACAGCTTTATGGCTACACCTTC. This gives the protein CASSFPGQLYGYTF. Together with reference TRBV5-1 and TRBJ1-2, the CDR3 gives the full variable domain: KAGVTQTPRYLIKTRGQQVTLSCSPISGHRSVSWYQQTPGQGLQFLFEYFSETQRNKGNFPGRFSGRQFSNSRSEMNVSTLELGDSALYLCASSFPGQLYGYTFGSGTRLTVV.

The chain joins TRBV7-6 to TRBJ2-5, with D unclear. CDR1 is SGHVS and CDR2 is FNYEAQ in the germline V gene. The CDR3 has 14 residues. V gave up 5 bases and J gave up 4 bases, with 14 bases separating them. The CDR3 loop reads CASSPISLGETQYF. The CDR3 nucleotides are TGTGCCAGCAGCCCGATTTCACTCGGAGAGACCCAGTACTTC.

V is TRBV28 and J is TRBJ1-6; D unclear. The CDR3 consists of 14 residues. V lost 6 bases and J 10 bases, leaving 16 bases between the germline ends. Looked up from germline, CDR1 is MDHEN and CDR2 is SYDVKM. The CDR3 DNA follows: TGTGCCAGCAGCCTTGGATCCGGCTCATCACCCCTCCACTTT. The encoded protein is CASSLGSGSSPLHF. Full variable domain (outside the CDR3, taken from reference TRBV28 and TRBJ1-6): DVKVTQSSRYLVKRTGEKVFLECVQDMDHENMFWYRQDPGLGLRLIYFSYDVKMKEKGDIPEGYSVSREKKERFSLILESASTNQTSMYLCASSLGSGSSPLHFGNGTRLTVT.

The V call is TRBV7-9, the J call TRBJ1-3, with D possibly being TRBD1 (6 bases). Germline V lookup: CDR1 SEHNR, CDR2 FQNEAQ (reference sequence). This CDR3 region has 14 residues. The V end was cut by 1 base, the J end by 4 bases, with 8 bases between. CDR3 sequence: CASSLGGAGNTIYF. CDR3 nucleotides: TGTGCCAGCAGCTTAGGGGGGGCCGGAAACACCATATATTTT.

This clone is a singleton in its sample. The genes are TRBV7-2 and TRBJ2-2; 8 nucleotides agree with TRBD1. The CDR3 is made up of 14 amino acids. V trimming: 1 base; J trimming: 6 bases; junction bases outside the gene matches: 1. Per germline, CDR1 SGHTA and CDR2 FQGNSA. The CDR3 protein is CASSLVQGAGELFF. CDR3 coding DNA: TGTGCCAGCAGCTTAGTACAGGGGGCCGGGGAGCTGTTTTTT.

V gene TRBV18 combines with J gene TRBJ1-1, with no clear D. Trimming pared 3 bases from V and 7 bases from J, leaving 15 bases between. The CDR3 has 14 amino acids. Looked up from germline, CDR1 is KGHSH and CDR2 is LQKENI. In DNA, the CDR3 is TGTGCCAGCTCACCTTCGGTTTCTATTAGTGAAGCTTTCTTT. The encoded protein is CASSPSVSISEAFF.

The chain carries TRBV12-3 or TRBV12-4 and TRBJ2-5; no definite D call. CDR3 length: 12 residues. Trimming stripped 1 base from V and 5 bases from J, with 5 bases between. In nucleotides, the CDR3 is TGTGCCAGCAGTTTAGTCGAGGAGACCCAGTACTTC. Translated, it gives CASSLVEETQYF.

This chain links TRBV28 with TRBJ1-2; 8 nucleotides line up with TRBD1. The CDR3 totals 15 residues. From germline, CDR1 is MDHEN and CDR2 SYDVKM. J gave up 4 bases and V 4 bases, and 8 bases lay outside the gene matches. The CDR3 sequence is CASSSGQGSSYGYTF. The CDR3 DNA sequence: TGTGCCAGCAGTTCCGGACAGGGCTCGTCCTATGGCTACACCTTC.

The chain's CDR3 is CASSHRQTSYEQYF. The CDR3 region has the DNA TGTGCCAGCAGCCACCGACAGACCTCCTACGAGCAGTACTTC. The V gene is TRBV3-1 (or the pseudogene TRBV3-2), the J gene TRBJ2-7, with D possibly TRBD1 on 5 matching bases. Germline CDR1 is LGHDT and CDR2 is YNNKEL (reference sequence). The CDR3 is 14 residues long. V gave up 3 bases and J gave up 0 bases, with 9 bases separating them.

The rearrangement uses TRBV2 and TRBJ2-7; D may be TRBD1 (6 bases). The CDR3 sequence is 15 residues long. CDR1 is SNHLY and CDR2 is FYNNEI in the germline V gene. Between the trimmed V and J ends, which lost 5 bases and 3 bases, there was a span of 17 bases. CDR3 in amino acids: CASSLDSKLDYEQYF. Written as DNA, the CDR3 is TGTGCCAGCAGTTTGGACAGTAAACTAGACTACGAGCAGTACTTC.

The genes are TRBV18 and TRBJ2-5; D possibly corresponds to TRBD1 (6 bases). Germline CDR1 and CDR2: KGHSH and LQKENI. The ends were cut back, 4 bases at V and 5 bases at J, with 17 bases in the middle. This CDR3 comprises 15 residues. The CDR3, as DNA: TGTGCCAGCTCACGGGCGGCAGGGGCGATGGAGACCCAGTACTTC. Translation: CASSRAAGAMETQYF.

The chain couples TRBV10-3 to TRBJ2-7; TRBD2 matches 8 bases. The CDR3 has 14 amino acids. V gave up 10 bases and J gave up 6 bases; unmatched junction bases: 14. Germline V gives CDR1 ENHRY, CDR2 SYGVKD. In nucleotides, the CDR3 is TGTGCCACCCGACCAAGCGGGAGTATGTCCGAGCAGTACTTC. Its translation: CATRPSGSMSEQYF.

The chain recombines TRBV27 with TRBJ2-1, with D possibly matching TRBD2 (6 bases). The CDR3 is 12 residues long. CDR1 is MNHEY, CDR2 SMNVEV, per germline (reference sequence). Trimming stripped 2 bases from V and 10 bases from J, with 9 bases between. The CDR3 nucleotides are TGTGCCAGCAGTTTAAACGGGGGAGAGCAGTTCTTC. Translated, it gives CASSLNGGEQFF.

V is TRBV11-2 and J is TRBJ2-7; D is perhaps TRBD1 (6 bases). Germline CDR1 SGHAT, CDR2 FQNNGV. The CDR3 consists of 14 residues. Trimming left V 5 bases short and J 6 bases short, with 17 bases between. DNA for the CDR3: TGTGCCAGCAGCGTCAGGGGAATTTTACGCGAGCAGTACTTC. Translating it yields CASSVRGILREQYF.